A single sample gave rise to the 13 T cell receptor beta chains below, sequenced in a study of T-cell memory formation after mild COVID-19. One entry per CDR3 protein results from TCRdb running MiXCR on the 5' RACE reads. Altogether around 450,000 distinct CDR3 sequences are present, around 19% being singletons, with the ten largest covering more than 8%. Sequenced sample: PBMCs or a T cell subset sorted from them (not recorded which). The receptors were sampled from an adult woman who had mild COVID-19 (a few samples of this study predate the infection). Cell type and time point are not known.

The chain carries TRBV6-1 and TRBJ1-6; D is unclear. The CDR3 runs to 17 residues. Germline V gene sequence: CDR1 MNHNS, CDR2 SASEGT. Trimming removed 0 bases at V and 8 bases at J, with 17 bases between. The CDR3 region is CASSEAMVPTVDSPLHF. CDR3 nucleotides: TGTGCCAGCAGTGAAGCGATGGTTCCCACCGTCGATTCACCCCTCCACTTT.

At least ten counts were recorded for this clonotype. V usage is TRBV6-4 and J usage is TRBJ2-2; D may be TRBD1 (5 bases). Germline V lookup: CDR1 MRHNA, CDR2 SNTAGT. The length of the CDR3 is 13 residues. Trimming took off 4 bases at V and 4 bases at J, with 7 bases between the two ends. CDR3 in DNA: TGTGCCAGCAGTGGACAGTCCACCGGGGAGCTGTTTTTT. This translates into CASSGQSTGELFF.

V and J are TRBV29-1 and TRBJ2-7, with 7 positions matching TRBD1. CDR1 is SQVTM and CDR2 is ANQGSEA in the germline V gene. The V gene end was trimmed by 2 bases and the J gene end by 3 bases; junction bases not matched to a gene: 10. CDR3 length: 15 residues. The CDR3: CSVELVGRGNYEQYF. The DNA for the CDR3 is TGCAGCGTTGAACTGGTGGGCAGGGGGAACTACGAGCAGTACTTC.

This clonotype came up a few times. The CDR3 region has the DNA TGCAGTGCTAAGGCGGCGGACTTGCGAGAATACGAGCAGTACTTC. Protein sequence: CSAKAADLREYEQYF. This rearrangement joins TRBV20-1 to TRBJ2-7, with a tentative D call TRBD2 (5 bases). The CDR3 runs 15 residues. Germline V gene sequence: CDR1 DFQATT, CDR2 SNEGSKA (reference sequence). Between the trimmed V and J ends, which lost 4 bases and 4 bases, there was a span of 20 bases.

This chain joins TRBV7-8 and TRBJ1-6, with D maybe TRBD1 (6 bases). Looked up from germline, CDR1 is SGHVS and CDR2 is FQNEAQ. V lost 1 base to trimming and J lost 7 bases, with 11 bases between them. CDR3 size: 15 residues. CDR3 sequence reads: CASSLGRRGNSPLHF. In DNA, the CDR3 is TGTGCCAGCAGCTTAGGTCGCAGGGGAAATTCACCCCTCCACTTT.

The chain joins TRBV30 to TRBJ2-7, with TRBD1 as a possible D gene (5 bases). The V and J ends lost 3 bases and 2 bases respectively, with 20 bases between them. The CDR3 has 16 residues. The germline CDR1 and CDR2 sequences are GTSNPN and SVGIG (reference sequence). For the CDR3, the DNA is TGTGCCTGGAGCCCCCTCCTGACAGCAGGGACCTACGAGCAGTACTTC. Translation: CAWSPLLTAGTYEQYF.

This clonotype came up a few times. J is TRBJ1-2 and V is TRBV9; 9 nucleotides agree with TRBD1. The CDR3 runs to 19 residues. The germline V gene encodes CDR1 SGDLS and CDR2 YYNGEE. J lost 0 bases, V lost 3 bases, and 15 bases had no gene match. The DNA of the CDR3 is TGTGCCAGCAGCGCTACCGCGTCCCGGGACAGGGTAGCTAACTATGGCTACACCTTC. As protein: CASSATASRDRVANYGYTF.

The rearrangement uses TRBV4-2 and TRBJ2-2; 7 bases map to TRBD2. The CDR3 runs 17 residues. The ends lost 1 base at V and 3 bases at J; junction bases unmatched: 8. The V gene's germline CDR1 is LGHNA and CDR2 YNFKEQ. The CDR3 nucleotides are TGTGCCAGCAGCCAAGGGGATACTAGCGAGGACACCGGGGAGCTGTTTTTT. The encoded protein is CASSQGDTSEDTGELFF.

This chain connects TRBV19 to TRBJ2-7; D call uncertain. Germline V CDR1 and CDR2: LNHDA, SQIVND (reference sequence). V gave up 3 bases and J gave up 3 bases, with 9 bases separating them. The CDR3 runs 13 residues. The CDR3 protein is CASSIWLGYEQYF. For the CDR3, the DNA is TGTGCCAGTAGTATTTGGTTAGGCTACGAGCAGTACTTC.

This chain links TRBV21-1 with TRBJ2-1; no check of the table's D call, TRBD2, against the DNA was made. TRBV21-1 has pseudogene status. CDR3 length: 17 amino acids. This CDR3 is CASSTSSGRAPRDEQFF. The CDR3 bases are TGTGCCAGCAGCACCTCATCCGGGAGGGCCCCTCGGGATGAGCAGTTCTTC.

The chain carries TRBV18 and TRBJ2-2, with D unclear. Trimming took off 0 bases at V and 4 bases at J, with 9 bases between the two ends. Germline V gene data show CDR1 as KGHSH and CDR2 as LQKENI. This CDR3 has 15 residues. The DNA for the CDR3 is TGTGCCAGCTCACCACCCAGGTCTGGCACCGGGGAGCTGTTTTTT. Its translation is CASSPPRSGTGELFF.

This clonotype appeared a few times. The chain carries TRBV3-1 and TRBJ1-2; D is undetermined. CDR1 and CDR2 (germline): LGHDT, YNNKEL (reference sequence). This CDR3 is built from 11 residues. Trimming took 3 bases from V and 4 from J, leaving 3 bases between them. In nucleotides, the CDR3 is TGTGCCAGCAGCCACTCCTATGGCTACACCTTC. Translation: CASSHSYGYTF.

The J gene is TRBJ1-4, the V gene TRBV18, with 7 bases fitting TRBD1. The CDR3 has 15 amino acids. CDR1 KGHSH and CDR2 LQKENI come from the germline V gene. Trimming removed 3 bases from V and 7 bases from J; junction bases left unmatched: 8. CDR3 loop: CASSPNRDSLEKLFF. CDR3 DNA: TGTGCCAGCTCACCGAACCGGGACAGTCTTGAAAAACTGTTTTTT.